The 28 T cell receptor beta chains presented below share a single source sample, sequenced in a study of OX40 agonist ivuxolimab in advanced cancers. The protocol was immunoSEQ multiplex PCR, while the TCRdb copy is restricted to in-frame clones and leaves out a portion. Here the sample spans over 55,000 clones, roughly nine tenths being singletons. Here the sequenced sample was CD4+ or CD8+ T cells sorted from blood, taken in a trial of the OX40 agonist ivuxolimab. Source of these receptors: an adult with an advanced solid tumor such as melanoma, head and neck, liver or kidney cancer.

The chain carries TRBV28 and TRBJ2-7; no definite D call. The CDR3 has 13 residues. Germline assignment: CDR1 MDHEN and CDR2 SYDVKM. With 4 bases removed from V and 7 bases from J, the gap between germline ends came to 14 bases. The CDR3 DNA sequence: TGTGCCAGCAGTTCCCACTCAGGAGCAGAGCAGTACTTC. This translates into CASSSHSGAEQYF.

The V gene is TRBV2, the J gene TRBJ2-3; 9 nucleotides align to TRBD1. The germline gives CDR1 SNHLY, CDR2 FYNNEI. This CDR3 contains 14 residues. Trimming removed 3 bases from V and 5 bases from J; junction bases left unmatched: 3. The CDR3 sequence is CASSEDRGLDTQYF. DNA of the CDR3: TGTGCCAGCAGTGAGGACAGGGGATTAGATACGCAGTATTTT. Full variable domain (missing parts from reference TRBV2 and TRBJ2-3): EPEVTQTPSHQVTQMGQEVILRCVPISNHLYFYWYRQILGQKVEFLVSFYNNEISEKSEIFDDQFSVERPDGSNFTLKIRSTKLEDSAMYFCASSEDRGLDTQYFGPGTRLTVL.

V is TRBV28 and J is TRBJ1-1; tentative D call: TRBD1 (5 bases). CDR1 MDHEN and CDR2 SYDVKM come from the germline V gene. The CDR3 extends over 15 amino acids. Trimming removed 4 bases from V and 0 bases from J, with 12 bases in between. DNA for the CDR3: TGTGCCAGCAGTTGGGCCAGGGCCATGAACACTGAAGCTTTCTTT. This sequence encodes CASSWARAMNTEAFF. Together with reference TRBV28 and TRBJ1-1, the CDR3 gives the full variable domain: DVKVTQSSRYLVKRTGEKVFLECVQDMDHENMFWYRQDPGLGLRLIYFSYDVKMKEKGDIPEGYSVSREKKERFSLILESASTNQTSMYLCASSWARAMNTEAFFGQGTRLTVV.

The chain employs TRBV5-1 and TRBJ1-1; D uncertain. The V and J ends lost 4 bases and 0 bases respectively, with 10 bases between them. The CDR3 is 14 amino acids. The germline V gene encodes CDR1 SGHRS and CDR2 YFSETQ. The CDR3 region has the DNA TGCGCCAGCAGCCTGGATGGAATGAACACTGAAGCTTTCTTT. Translation: CASSLDGMNTEAFF.

In nucleotides, the CDR3 is TGTGCCAGCAGTCCTGGCGACAGGGTTGACACTGAAGCTTTCTTT. The encoded protein is CASSPGDRVDTEAFF. The chain is built from TRBV28 and TRBJ1-1; 7 positions agree with TRBD1. CDR1 is MDHEN and CDR2 is SYDVKM in the germline V gene. The CDR3 has 15 amino acids. V gave up 5 bases and J gave up 3 bases; unmatched junction bases: 9.

This chain's CDR3 is CASSPPMGGAGVYGYTF. Written as DNA, the CDR3 is TGTGCCAGCTCACCACCGATGGGAGGAGCGGGAGTCTATGGCTACACCTTC. The chain is built from TRBV18 and TRBJ1-2; D uncertain. Trimming stripped 0 bases from V and 4 bases from J, with 18 bases between. The germline CDR1 and CDR2 sequences are KGHSH and LQKENI. This CDR3 contains 17 residues.

The chain couples TRBV6-1 to TRBJ2-7; 12 bases map to TRBD2. Germline CDR1 reads MNHNS; CDR2 reads SASEGT. The CDR3 spans 14 residues. V gave up 3 bases and J gave up 12 bases; unmatched junction bases: 9. The CDR3 DNA reads as TGTGCCAGCAGTGAGACTAGCGGGGGAGTACGGAGGTACTTC. This codes for CASSETSGGVRRYF.

This chain connects TRBV7-8 to TRBJ2-5; the D call may be TRBD1 or TRBD2 (5 bases each). V was clipped by 1 base and J by 4 bases, with 16 bases between them. The CDR3 is 16 amino acids. The germline gives CDR1 SGHVS, CDR2 FQNEAQ. As DNA, the CDR3 is TGTGCCAGCAGCTTAGAAGGGACGGGACGGGGAGAGACCCAGTACTTC. As protein: CASSLEGTGRGETQYF.

This chain connects TRBV30 to TRBJ1-4; no firm D call. The CDR3 runs to 12 residues. Trimming left V 0 bases short and J 5 bases short, with 4 bases between. The V gene's germline CDR1 is GTSNPN and CDR2 SVGIG (reference sequence). The CDR3 nucleotides read TGTGCCTGGAGTGTACAGAATGAAAAACTGTTTTTT. Translating gives CAWSVQNEKLFF. The whole variable domain, remainder taken from reference TRBV30 and TRBJ1-4, is SQTIHQWPATLVQPVGSPLSLECTVEGTSNPNLYWYRQAAGRGLQLLFYSVGIGQISSEVPQNLSASRPQDRQFILSSKKLLLSDSGFYLCAWSVQNEKLFFGSGTQLSVL.

The chain employs TRBV28 and TRBJ2-4; 9 positions agree with TRBD1. The CDR3 loop spans 15 amino acids. Germline V gene sequence: CDR1 MDHEN, CDR2 SYDVKM. Trimming took 7 bases from V and 0 from J; bases not matched to a gene: 4. In DNA, the CDR3 is TGTGCCAGCACCAGGACAGGGGCAGCCAAAAACATTCAGTACTTC. This sequence encodes CASTRTGAAKNIQYF.

V gene TRBV7-2 combines with J gene TRBJ2-1; 12 bases fit TRBD2. The CDR3 is 16 residues long. From germline, CDR1 is SGHTA and CDR2 FQGNSA. After removal of 5 bases from V and 7 bases from J, the junction contained 9 bases not matched to a gene. The CDR3 sequence: CASSQPSGGVGNEQFF. CDR3 nucleotides: TGTGCCAGCAGCCAACCTAGCGGGGGGGTGGGAAATGAGCAGTTCTTC.

V is TRBV5-6 and J is TRBJ2-5; D gene ambiguous. Germline V gene sequence: CDR1 SGHDT, CDR2 YYEEEE. Trimming removed 2 bases at V and 0 bases at J, with 5 bases between. The CDR3 contains 13 residues. The CDR3: CASSFDYQETQYF. The CDR3 nucleotides read TGTGCCAGCAGCTTTGACTACCAAGAGACCCAGTACTTC.

The gene calls are TRBV30 and TRBJ2-5; 7 positions agree with TRBD2. The germline V gene has CDR1 GTSNPN and CDR2 SVGIG (reference sequence). The CDR3 contains 13 residues. V was clipped by 2 bases and J by 3 bases; unmatched bases: 3. The CDR3 sequence is CAWSRLAEETQYF. The CDR3 DNA is TGTGCCTGGAGTAGGCTAGCGGAAGAGACCCAGTACTTC. The full variable domain, with the rest looked up from reference TRBV30 and TRBJ2-5, is SQTIHQWPATLVQPVGSPLSLECTVEGTSNPNLYWYRQAAGRGLQLLFYSVGIGQISSEVPQNLSASRPQDRQFILSSKKLLLSDSGFYLCAWSRLAEETQYFGPGTRLLVL.

The V and J genes are TRBV28 and TRBJ1-2; TRBD1 might be the D (5 bases). The CDR3 has 13 residues. Germline lookup yields CDR1 MDHEN and CDR2 SYDVKM. The V gene lost 3 bases and the J gene lost 7 bases, with 12 bases spanning the gap. CDR3 sequence: CASSFYDRSGYTF. CDR3 nucleotide sequence: TGTGCCAGCAGTTTTTACGACAGAAGTGGCTACACCTTC.

The chain carries TRBV28 and TRBJ1-5, with 7 nucleotides matching TRBD1. The CDR3 has 15 amino acids. V dropped 6 bases and J dropped 4; count of bases not matched to a gene: 9. CDR1 and CDR2 from the germline V gene are MDHEN and SYDVKM. The CDR3: CASSDRVAGNQPQHF. Written as DNA, the CDR3 is TGTGCCAGCAGCGACAGGGTTGCAGGGAATCAGCCCCAGCATTTT.

The genes are TRBV6-5 and TRBJ1-3; no clear D gene. This CDR3 region has 15 residues. Germline-derived CDR1 and CDR2 are MNHEY and SVGAGI. Deletions cut 7 bases from V and 2 bases from J, with 15 bases between. CDR3 residues: CASMLLGKTGNTIYF. CDR3 DNA sequence: TGTGCCAGCATGCTATTGGGGAAGACTGGAAACACCATATATTTT.

CDR3 bases: TGTGCCAGCAGTTTTAATTTGGGGGGCCGGGATACGCAGTATTTT. Amino acid sequence: CASSFNLGGRDTQYF. This chain joins TRBV27 and TRBJ2-3; D tentatively fits TRBD1 or TRBD2 (6 bases each). This CDR3 is built from 15 residues. V lost 3 bases, J lost 6 bases, and 16 bases lay in between. Per germline, CDR1 MNHEY and CDR2 SMNVEV (reference sequence).

This clone occurred a few times. J is TRBJ1-5 and V is TRBV18, with 7 positions matching TRBD1. The CDR3 sequence is 14 residues long. CDR1 is KGHSH and CDR2 is LQKENI in the germline V gene. The V segment lost 2 bases and the J segment 5 bases; nucleotides outside the gene matches: 3. DNA for the CDR3: TGTGCCAGCTCACCAGGGACAGACGATCAGCCCCAGCATTTT. Translation gives CASSPGTDDQPQHF.

The genes are TRBV19 and TRBJ1-1; 11 bases are a match to TRBD1. Germline CDR1 LNHDA, CDR2 SQIVND (reference sequence). V was pared by 5 bases and J by 4 bases, with 6 bases of the junction left unmatched. The CDR3 covers 15 residues. CDR3 nucleotide sequence: TGTGCCAGTAGTGTCTCCGGGACAGGGGGCACTGAAGCTTTCTTT. As protein: CASSVSGTGGTEAFF.

The chain has TRBV19 and TRBJ1-5, with D possibly matching TRBD1 (6 bases). This CDR3 spans 14 amino acids. The ends were cut back, 7 bases at V and 6 bases at J, with 16 bases in the middle. Germline values: CDR1 LNHDA, CDR2 SQIVND (reference sequence). CDR3 in DNA: TGTGCCAGTACCCCCGCCAGGGGTAGTCAGCCCCAGCATTTT. This encodes CASTPARGSQPQHF.

The CDR3 reads CASSLTDRKAFF. The DNA for the CDR3 is TGTGCCAGCAGTTTAACGGACAGGAAAGCTTTCTTT. The chain links TRBV28 to TRBJ1-1, with TRBD1 matching over 7 bases. V was clipped by 2 bases and J by 9 bases; unmatched bases: 3. Looked up from germline, CDR1 is MDHEN and CDR2 is SYDVKM. The CDR3 covers 12 residues.

The chain joins TRBV18 to TRBJ2-2, with D possibly matching TRBD2 (6 bases). This CDR3 contains 18 residues. Germline V gene data show CDR1 as KGHSH and CDR2 as LQKENI. V lost 3 bases to trimming and J lost 1 base, with 18 bases between them. Here the CDR3 DNA reads TGTGCCAGCTCACCGCTGATGATTGCGGGATTGAACACCGGGGAGCTGTTTTTT. This codes for CASSPLMIAGLNTGELFF. Drawing the rest from reference TRBV18 and TRBJ2-2, the complete variable domain is NAGVMQNPRHLVRRRGQEARLRCSPMKGHSHVYWYRQLPEEGLKFMVYLQKENIIDESGMPKERFSAEFPKEGPSILRIQQVVRGDSAAYFCASSPLMIAGLNTGELFFGEGSRLTVL.

The chain combines TRBV11-3 with TRBJ2-3; D is uncertain. Per germline, CDR1 SGHNT and CDR2 YENEEA. V gave up 4 bases and J gave up 5 bases, with 16 bases separating them. The CDR3 consists of 15 residues. CDR3 in amino acids: CASSSGRQERDTQYF. The CDR3 coding sequence is TGTGCCAGCAGCTCTGGACGGCAGGAGAGAGATACGCAGTATTTT. The full variable domain, completed using reference TRBV11-3 and TRBJ2-3, is EAGVVQSPRYKIIEKKQPVAFWCNPISGHNTLYWYLQNLGQGPELLIRYENEEAVDDSQLPKDRFSAERLKGVDSTLKIQPAELGDSAVYLCASSSGRQERDTQYFGPGTRLTVL.

The chain joins TRBV4-2 to TRBJ2-7, with D possibly being TRBD2 (5 bases). The CDR3 covers 15 residues. Trimming shortened V by 1 base and J by 1 base, and 11 bases separated the two germline ends. The germline CDR1 and CDR2 sequences are LGHNA and YNFKEQ. DNA for the CDR3: TGTGCCAGCAGCCAAGTGGCGGACTGGTCCTACGAGCAGTACTTC. Translated: CASSQVADWSYEQYF.

The rearrangement joins TRBV19 to TRBJ2-3, with 11 bases aligning to TRBD2. Per the germline V gene, CDR1 is LNHDA and CDR2 is SQIVND (reference sequence). There are 16 residues in the CDR3. V dropped 5 bases and J dropped 5; count of bases not matched to a gene: 9. CDR3 sequence: CASSVRTSGSVDTQYF. As DNA, the CDR3 is TGTGCCAGTAGTGTCCGAACTAGCGGGAGTGTAGATACGCAGTATTTT. The whole variable domain, remainder taken from reference TRBV19 and TRBJ2-3, is DGGITQSPKYLFRKEGQNVTLSCEQNLNHDAMYWYRQDPGQGLRLIYYSQIVNDFQKGDIAEGYSVSREKKESFPLTVTSAQKNPTAFYLCASSVRTSGSVDTQYFGPGTRLTVL.

This chain links TRBV4-3 with TRBJ2-2; no definite D call. V lost 4 bases, J lost 0 bases, and 15 bases lay in between. Per the germline V gene, CDR1 is LGHNA and CDR2 is YSLEER. The CDR3 length is 17 residues. CDR3 bases: TGCGCCAGCAGCCCCTCCGGACGGTTCGCGAACACCGGGGAGCTGTTTTTT. This codes for CASSPSGRFANTGELFF.

J is TRBJ2-1 and V is TRBV5-1; perhaps TRBD1 as D (5 bases). The CDR3 spans 13 residues. In germline, CDR1 is SGHRS, CDR2 YFSETQ. Deletions cut 1 base from V and 5 bases from J, with 7 bases between. The CDR3 loop reads CASSLQGNNEQFF. The CDR3 DNA reads as TGCGCCAGCAGCTTGCAGGGAAACAATGAGCAGTTCTTC.

This rearrangement joins TRBV6-1 to TRBJ2-3; 12 bases map to TRBD2. The germline V gene encodes CDR1 MNHNS and CDR2 SASEGT. This CDR3 is 17 amino acids long. J was trimmed by 4 bases and V by 4 bases; bases with no gene match: 9. CDR3 region: CASSGGRTSGAADTQYF. CDR3 in DNA: TGTGCCAGCAGTGGAGGGAGGACTAGCGGGGCTGCAGATACGCAGTATTTT.